A single sample gave rise to the 15 T cell receptor beta chains below, sequenced in a study of T cells in women clearing cervical HPV infection. The protocol was immunoSEQ multiplex PCR, while the TCRdb copy is restricted to in-frame clones and leaves out a portion. The sample table sets out about 40,000 clones. Sequencing input: blood buffy coat. These receptors were collected from a woman aged 18 to 75 with a cervical HPV16 infection that either progressed to CIN3+ or cleared (not recorded which).

Comment on this clone: The observed sequence ends 3 residues before the CDR3 terminus, with the missing tail filled in from the germline J gene. The rearrangement links TRBV12-3 or TRBV12-4 to TRBJ1-3; D is unresolved. The CDR3 is made up of 15 amino acids. V lost 6 bases to trimming and J lost 4 bases, with 16 bases between them. Partial CDR3 DNA: TGTGCCAGCAGCCCCGGAGCGGCCGTAGGAAACACC. Residues: CASSPGAAVGNT. The whole CDR3 reads CASSPGAAVGNTIYF.

On this clone itself: The read is 3 residues too short to cover the CDR3 end, so that end is filled in from the germline J gene. V gene TRBV7-9 combines with J gene TRBJ1-3, with D perhaps matching TRBD1 (6 bases). The CDR3 covers 14 residues. The germline V gene has CDR1 SEHNR and CDR2 FQNEAQ (reference sequence). V was trimmed by 4 bases and J by 2 bases, leaving 9 bases between them. CDR3 bases read: TGTGCCAGCAGCTACAGGGACGCTGGAAACACC. This gives the protein CASSYRDAGNT. In full, the CDR3 reads CASSYRDAGNTIYF.

With regard to this clone: The missing CDR3 end, 3 residues past where the read stops, is filled in from the germline J gene. This sequence joins TRBV20-1 and TRBJ1-2, with 10 bases matching TRBD1. This CDR3 contains 14 residues. Germline CDR1 is DFQATT and CDR2 is SNEGSKA (reference sequence). V trimming: 1 base; J trimming: 5 bases; junction bases outside the gene matches: 4. The covered CDR3 bases are TGCAGTGCTAGAGCCGGGACAGGGGATTATGGC. This encodes CSARAGTGDYG. The complete CDR3 reads CSARAGTGDYGYTF.

Notes on this clone: Read sequence stops 3 residues before the CDR3 end, and the germline J gene provides the missing end. The chain recombines TRBV19 with TRBJ1-5; 9 positions agree with TRBD1. The germline V gene has CDR1 LNHDA and CDR2 SQIVND (reference sequence). Trimming cost V 5 bases and J 1 base; bases outside gene matches: 9. This CDR3 region has 17 residues. The CDR3 is CASSRRTGDTSNQPQHF. The CDR3 DNA, read in part, is TGTGCCAGTAGTCGACGGACAGGGGACACGAGCAATCAGCCC.

About this clone: The sequenced fragment ends 3 residues before the CDR3 boundary, so the rest is inferred from the germline J gene. The gene calls are TRBV23-1 and TRBJ1-5; D might be TRBD1 (6 bases). TRBV23-1 is an ORF for which the function is uncertain. Trimming removed 1 base at V and 7 bases at J, with 14 bases between. The CDR3 is made up of 15 amino acids. The CDR3 region is CASSQFTGIEQPQHF. CDR3 DNA (partial): TGCGCCAGCAGTCAATTTACAGGGATAGAACAGCCC.

On this clone: The read falls 3 residues short of the CDR3 end, and the missing part is taken from the germline J gene. The rearrangement links TRBV6-1 to TRBJ2-3; D may be TRBD1 (5 bases). Germline values: CDR1 MNHNS, CDR2 SASEGT. The CDR3 has 14 residues. The V end was cut by 4 bases, the J end by 4 bases, with 12 bases between. The CDR3 bases that were read are TGTGCCAGCAGTGGTTCAGGGCGCCCAGATACG. Its translation: CASSGSGRPDT. The CDR3 in full is CASSGSGRPDTQYF.

Turning to this clone: The read is 3 residues too short to cover the CDR3 end, so that end is filled in from the germline J gene. V is TRBV7-9 and J is TRBJ1-2; 8 bases agree with TRBD1. CDR1 SEHNR and CDR2 FQNEAQ come from the germline V gene (reference sequence). This CDR3 is 14 amino acids long. After removal of 7 bases from V and 2 bases from J, the junction contained 6 bases not matched to a gene. CDR3 residues: CASTLGQGNYGYTF. CDR3 bases read: TGTGCCAGCACTCTAGGACAGGGCAACTATGGC.

Worth noting for this clone: Sequencing ends 3 residues short of the CDR3 end; the germline J gene provides the rest. This chain connects TRBV6-4 to TRBJ2-3; TRBD2 matches at 10 bases. The CDR3 runs 16 residues. Germline values: CDR1 MRHNA, CDR2 SNTAGT. V lost 2 bases, J lost 4 bases, and 6 bases stayed unmatched. CDR3 loop: CASSDGIAGGPDTQYF. The part of the CDR3 DNA that was read is TGTGCCAGCAGTGACGGGATAGCGGGGGGCCCAGATACG.

Note on this clone: The read stops 3 residues short of the end of the CDR3; the missing end is completed from the germline J gene. This sequence joins TRBV20-1 and TRBJ2-2; 7 bases line up with TRBD1. The CDR3 has 15 amino acids. With 6 bases clipped from V and 0 bases from J, the junction kept 7 bases outside the gene matches. The V gene's germline CDR1 is DFQATT and CDR2 SNEGSKA (reference sequence). The CDR3 loop is CSAPTQGANTGELFF. CDR3 DNA (partial): TGCAGTGCCCCGACTCAGGGGGCGAACACCGGGGAG.

The part of the CDR3 DNA that was read is TGCAGTGCTAGGGTCTGGGGGACAGGGAATCAGGGC. It translates to CSARVWGTGNQG. In full, the CDR3 is CSARVWGTGNQGYTF. The chain couples TRBV20-1 to TRBJ1-2; 9 bases map to TRBD1. The missing CDR3 end, 3 residues past where the read stops, is filled in from the germline J gene. The CDR3 extends over 15 amino acids. CDR1 is DFQATT, CDR2 SNEGSKA, per germline (reference sequence).

Note on this clone: The CDR3 goes on 3 residues after the read ends, and that part is filled in from the germline J gene. The chain has TRBV5-1 and TRBJ1-5, with D possibly matching TRBD1 (5 bases). This CDR3 contains 15 residues. V was cut by 0 bases and J by 2 bases, with 9 bases left in between. CDR1 is SGHRS, CDR2 YFSETQ, per germline. CDR3 in amino acids: CASSLGEGGNQPQHF. The sequenced CDR3 bases are TGCGCCAGCAGCTTGGGAGAAGGGGGCAATCAGCCC. Based on the CDR3 plus reference TRBV5-1 and TRBJ1-5, the full variable domain is KAGVTQTPRYLIKTRGQQVTLSCSPISGHRSVSWYQQTPGQGLQFLFEYFSETQRNKGNFPGRFSGRQFSNSRSEMNVSTLELGDSALYLCASSLGEGGNQPQHFGDGTRLSIL.

In the case of this clone: The read finishes 3 residues shy of the CDR3 end, and the germline J gene is used to complete it. The rearrangement joins TRBV4-1 to TRBJ1-1; 7 nucleotides line up with TRBD1. Germline V gene sequence: CDR1 MGHRA, CDR2 YSYEKL. J was trimmed by 0 bases and V by 6 bases; bases with no gene match: 16. The CDR3 covers 18 residues. The CDR3 sequence: CASSPRFDRDRMNTEAFF. Incomplete CDR3 DNA: TGCGCCAGCAGTCCTAGATTCGACAGGGACAGAATGAACACTGAA.

Incomplete CDR3 DNA: TGTGCCAGTAGTATCGGCGGGGGGGCCCCGTATACG. Encoded protein: CASSIGGGAPYT. Given in full, the CDR3 is CASSIGGGAPYTQYF. The rearrangement joins TRBV19 to TRBJ2-3; 9 bases align to TRBD2. The read ends 3 residues before the CDR3 terminus; that terminus is restored from the germline J gene. The CDR3 spans 15 residues. Germline V gene sequence: CDR1 LNHDA, CDR2 SQIVND (reference sequence). V lost 3 bases to trimming and J lost 7 bases; unmatched junction nucleotides: 8.

A note on this clone: The missing CDR3 end, 3 residues past where the read stops, is filled in from the germline J gene. The chain combines TRBV11-2 with TRBJ2-5, with 8 bases matching TRBD1. With 8 bases clipped from V and 5 bases from J, the junction kept 10 bases outside the gene matches. The CDR3 totals 14 residues. The germline V gene has CDR1 SGHAT and CDR2 FQNNGV. CDR3 in amino acids: CASQGADLWETQYF. CDR3 bases read: TGTGCCAGCCAGGGGGCGGACCTCTGGGAGACC.

Notes on this clone: The CDR3 end is not reached by the read, which stops 3 residues before it; the germline J gene fills it in. The chain links TRBV6-2 or TRBV6-3 to TRBJ1-2, with a tentative D call TRBD1 (5 bases). This CDR3 has 15 residues. V was trimmed by 7 bases and J by 0 bases, leaving 15 bases between them. Germline CDR1 reads MNHEY; CDR2 reads SVGEGT. The CDR3 spells CASTDPLTANYGYTF. The part of the CDR3 DNA that was read is TGTGCCAGCACCGACCCCCTGACAGCTAACTATGGC.